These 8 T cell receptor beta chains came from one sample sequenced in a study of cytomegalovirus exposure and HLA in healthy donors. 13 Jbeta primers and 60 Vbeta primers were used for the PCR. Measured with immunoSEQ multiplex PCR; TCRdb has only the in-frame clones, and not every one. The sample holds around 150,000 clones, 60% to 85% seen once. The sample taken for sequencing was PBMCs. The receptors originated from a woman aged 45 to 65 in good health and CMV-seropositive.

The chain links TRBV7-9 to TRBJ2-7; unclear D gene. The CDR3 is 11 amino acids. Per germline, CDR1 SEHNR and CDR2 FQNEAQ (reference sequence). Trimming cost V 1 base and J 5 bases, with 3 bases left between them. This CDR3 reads CASSLDNEQYF. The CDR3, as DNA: TGTGCCAGCAGCTTAGATAACGAGCAGTACTTC.

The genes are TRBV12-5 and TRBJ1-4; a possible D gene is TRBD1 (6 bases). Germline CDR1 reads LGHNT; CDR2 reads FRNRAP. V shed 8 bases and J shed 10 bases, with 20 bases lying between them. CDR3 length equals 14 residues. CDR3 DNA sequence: TGTGCTAGTCACCCAGGCAGGGGATGGGGAAAACTGTTTTTT. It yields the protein CASHPGRGWGKLFF.

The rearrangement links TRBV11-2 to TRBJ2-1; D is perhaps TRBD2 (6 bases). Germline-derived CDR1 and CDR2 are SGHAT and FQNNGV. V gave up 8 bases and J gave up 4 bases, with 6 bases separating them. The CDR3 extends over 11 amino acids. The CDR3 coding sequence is TGTGCCAGCCGGGGGTACAATGAGCAGTTCTTC. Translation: CASRGYNEQFF.

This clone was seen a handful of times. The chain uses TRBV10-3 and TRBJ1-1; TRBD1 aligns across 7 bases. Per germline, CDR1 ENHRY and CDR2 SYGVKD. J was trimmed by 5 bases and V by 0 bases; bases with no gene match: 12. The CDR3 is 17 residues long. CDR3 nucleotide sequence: TGTGCCATCAGTGAGTCGATTTCTAGCAGGGGGACAACTGAAGCTTTCTTT. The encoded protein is CAISESISSRGTTEAFF.

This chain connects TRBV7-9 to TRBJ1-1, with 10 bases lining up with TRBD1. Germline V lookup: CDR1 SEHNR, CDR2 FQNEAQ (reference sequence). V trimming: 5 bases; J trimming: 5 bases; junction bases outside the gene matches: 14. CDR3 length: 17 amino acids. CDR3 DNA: TGTGCCAGCAGCCCCCCCCCGCAGGACAGGGGGGGAACTGAAGCTTTCTTT. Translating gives CASSPPPQDRGGTEAFF. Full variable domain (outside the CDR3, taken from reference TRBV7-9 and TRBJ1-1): DTGVSQNPRHKITKRGQNVTFRCDPISEHNRLYWYRQTLGQGPEFLTYFQNEAQLEKSRLLSDRFSAERPKGSFSTLEIQRTEQGDSAMYLCASSPPPQDRGGTEAFFGQGTRLTVV.

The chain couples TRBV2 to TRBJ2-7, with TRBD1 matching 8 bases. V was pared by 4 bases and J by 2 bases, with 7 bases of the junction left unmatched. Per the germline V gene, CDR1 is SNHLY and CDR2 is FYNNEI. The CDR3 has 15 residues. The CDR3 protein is CASSAGQGDTYEQYF. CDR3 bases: TGTGCCAGCAGTGCTGGACAGGGAGATACCTACGAGCAGTACTTC.

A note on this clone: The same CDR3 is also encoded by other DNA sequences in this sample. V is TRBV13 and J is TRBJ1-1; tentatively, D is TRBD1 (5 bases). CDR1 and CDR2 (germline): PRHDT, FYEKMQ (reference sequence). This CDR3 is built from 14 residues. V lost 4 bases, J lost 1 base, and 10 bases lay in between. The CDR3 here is CASSSGTGNTEAFF. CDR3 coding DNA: TGTGCCAGCAGCTCAGGGACGGGGAACACTGAAGCTTTCTTT. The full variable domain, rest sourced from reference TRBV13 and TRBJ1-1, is AAGVIQSPRHLIKEKRETATLKCYPIPRHDTVYWYQQGPGQDPQFLISFYEKMQSDKGSIPDRFSAQQFSDYHSELNMSSLELGDSALYFCASSSGTGNTEAFFGQGTRLTVV.

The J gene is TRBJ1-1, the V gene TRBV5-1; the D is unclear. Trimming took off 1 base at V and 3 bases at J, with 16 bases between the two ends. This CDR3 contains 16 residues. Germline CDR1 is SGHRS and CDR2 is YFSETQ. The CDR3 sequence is CASSLRGPDGDTEAFF. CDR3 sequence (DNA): TGCGCCAGCAGCTTGAGAGGCCCGGACGGGGACACTGAAGCTTTCTTT.